These T cell receptor beta chains were read from a single sample in a study of T cells in Graves' hyperthyroidism and ophthalmopathy. TCRdb re-derived calls from the multiplex PCR reads in MiXCR, one entry per CDR3 protein. The sample lists about 360,000 distinct CDR3 sequences; 13% were seen once. Specimen: blood. These receptors originate from a woman under 30 with Graves' hyperthyroidism. CDR3s include the opening cysteine and the closing phenylalanine or tryptophan. Fields, in order: J gene, V gene, D gene, clone size, CDR3 protein, CDR3 DNA. A D gene is named only where the DNA matches it firmly. Size is omitted from some rows. Given values are once, few, many or a class for expanded clones.

>TRBJ2-3|TRBV20-1|-|many
CSARSREEDTQYF
TGCAGTGCTAGAAGCAGGGAAGAGGATACGCAGTATTTT
>TRBJ2-1|TRBV6-1|-|many
CASSGGGHEQFF
TGTGCCAGCAGTGGAGGGGGGCATGAGCAGTTCTTC
>TRBJ1-1|TRBV29-1|TRBD1|many
CSVWDSMNTEAFF
TGCAGCGTTTGGGACAGTATGAACACTGAAGCTTTCTTT
>TRBJ2-7|TRBV6-2/TRBV6-3|-|many
CASSYSGHPVNEQYF
TGTGCCAGCAGTTACTCGGGACACCCTGTAAACGAGCAGTACTTC
>TRBJ2-5|TRBV5-6|TRBD1|-
CASSFGQGASETQYF
TGTGCCAGCAGCTTTGGGCAGGGGGCGAGTGAGACCCAGTACTTC
>TRBJ1-4|TRBV7-9|-|many
CASSLEDEKLFF
TGTGCCAGCAGCTTAGAGGATGAAAAACTGTTTTTT
>TRBJ2-7|TRBV11-2|TRBD1|once
CASSLSIMGDRDSYEQYF
TGTGCCAGCAGCTTAAGTATCATGGGGGACAGGGACTCCTACGAGCAGTACTTC
>TRBJ2-1|TRBV2|-|many
CACNPPVSLEGQFF
TGTGCCTGCAACCCCCCAGTGAGTTTAGAAGGGCAGTTCTTC
>TRBJ2-2|TRBV7-6|TRBD1|many
CASSKRQGRGAGELFF
TGTGCCAGCAGCAAGAGACAGGGGCGGGGAGCCGGGGAGCTGTTTTTT
>TRBJ2-3|TRBV6-2/TRBV6-3|TRBD1|-
CACRPGQPYTQYF
TGTGCCTGCAGACCGGGACAGCCATATACGCAGTATTTT
>TRBJ1-6|TRBV6-1|-|many
CASSYGGVNNSPLHF
TGTGCCAGCAGTTATGGGGGAGTAAACAATTCACCCCTCCACTTT
>TRBJ2-5|TRBV5-1|-|many
CASSLAGSEETQYF
TGCGCCAGCAGCTTGGCCGGGTCGGAAGAGACCCAGTACTTC
>TRBJ2-2|TRBV27|TRBD2|-
CASTRGLAAGENTGELFF
TGTGCCAGCACTAGGGGACTAGCGGCCGGGGAGAACACCGGGGAGCTGTTTTTT
>TRBJ2-7|TRBV5-6|TRBD2|many
CASSLAPGTSGVFYEQYF
TGTGCCAGCAGCTTGGCCCCCGGGACTAGCGGAGTGTTTTACGAGCAGTACTTC
>TRBJ1-2|TRBV7-9|-|once
CASSPFKQGGYTF
TGTGCCAGCAGCCCATTTAAACAAGGGGGCTACACCTTC
>TRBJ2-7|TRBV20-1|-|many
CSARGQLSSYEQYF
TGCAGTGCTAGAGGACAGTTGAGCTCCTACGAGCAGTACTTC